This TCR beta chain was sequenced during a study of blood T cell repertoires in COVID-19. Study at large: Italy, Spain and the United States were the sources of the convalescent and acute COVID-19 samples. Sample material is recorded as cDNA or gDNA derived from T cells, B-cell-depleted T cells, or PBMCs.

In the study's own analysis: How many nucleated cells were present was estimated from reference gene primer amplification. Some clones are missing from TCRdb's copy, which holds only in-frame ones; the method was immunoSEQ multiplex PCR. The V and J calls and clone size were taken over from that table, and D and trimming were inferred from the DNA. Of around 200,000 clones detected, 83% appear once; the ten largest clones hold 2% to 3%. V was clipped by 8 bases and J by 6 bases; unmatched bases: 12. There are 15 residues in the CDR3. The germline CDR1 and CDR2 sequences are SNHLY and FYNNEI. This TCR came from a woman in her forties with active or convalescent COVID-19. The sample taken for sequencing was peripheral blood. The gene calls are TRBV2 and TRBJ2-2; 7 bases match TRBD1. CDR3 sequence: CASLAGTVVSGELFF. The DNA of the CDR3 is TGTGCCAGCTTAGCCGGGACAGTCGTGTCCGGGGAGCTGTTTTTT.